This T cell receptor (beta chain) comes out of a study of tumor-infiltrating lymphocytes in primary liver carcinoma. Turning to this clonotype: Its antigen is unidentified. The junction departs from the called germline gene at one end, perhaps through a read error.

Notes on the study in general: Overlap between tumor regions exceeded overlap of tumor with adjacent tissue or blood. Tumor top-250-clone fraction significantly exceeded that of blood (p = 0.039).

The source of the blood RNA was unsorted whole blood, and germline DNA was extracted as well. The authors collected approximately 4 milliliters of peripheral blood before surgery. Using a constant-region primer together with ProtoScript II reverse transcriptase, TCR beta cDNA was made from around 0.55 ug of total RNA. Three nested multiplex PCR rounds of slightly modified ARM-PCR generated TCR beta libraries. Researchers ran the first two PCR rounds for approximately 10 cycles each with TRBV1-TRBV30 forward primers and a C-beta reverse primer. TCRdb called the multiplex PCR reads again in MiXCR, with one record for every CDR3 protein. The repertoire consists of approximately 330,000 distinct CDR3 sequences, with roughly 61% occurring once and the leading ten covering 5.5% to 8%. The CDR3 contains 15 residues. Germline V gives CDR1 SGHAT, CDR2 FQNNGV.

The chain couples TRBV11-2 to TRBJ2-1; D may be TRBD2 (5 bases). The TCR was taken from a man aged 35 to 55 with primary liver carcinoma and hepatitis B virus infection. Sequencing was done on a sample of peripheral blood. Here the CDR3 DNA reads TGTGCCAGCAGCCCTCTAGTGGGAGTGGGTAATGATCAGTTCTTC. This encodes CASSPLVGVGNDQFF.